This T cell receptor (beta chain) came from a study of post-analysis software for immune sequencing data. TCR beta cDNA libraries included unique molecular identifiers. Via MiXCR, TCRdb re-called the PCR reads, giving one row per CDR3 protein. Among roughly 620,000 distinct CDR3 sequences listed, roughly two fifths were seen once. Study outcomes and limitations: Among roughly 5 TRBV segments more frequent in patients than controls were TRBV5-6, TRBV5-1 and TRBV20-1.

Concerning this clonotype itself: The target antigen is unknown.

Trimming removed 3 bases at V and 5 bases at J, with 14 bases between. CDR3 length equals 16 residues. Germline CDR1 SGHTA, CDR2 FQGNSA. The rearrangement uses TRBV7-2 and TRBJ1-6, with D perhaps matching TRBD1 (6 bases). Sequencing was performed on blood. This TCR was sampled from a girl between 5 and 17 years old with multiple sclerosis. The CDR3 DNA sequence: TGTGCCAGCAGCTTCGTGGGGGCAGGGAATAATTCACCCCTCCACTTT. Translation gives CASSFVGAGNNSPLHF.